A selection of T cell receptor beta chains follows, all from one sample in a study of shared clonotypes between healthy human individuals. TCRdb's table, derived via immunoSEQ multiplex PCR, lists solely in-frame clones and lacks some. This table has some 2,000,000 clones, about 94% appearing once. Sequenced: naive CD8+ T cells sorted from blood. All receptors come from a man between 18 and 29 years old in good health. Each CDR3 is given with its conserved first and last residue. The D gene is left open where the match is weak. A row's size may be missing; if present it is once, few, many or a size class.

J gene: TRBJ2-5
D gene: TRBD2
V gene: TRBV4-3
clone size: .
CDR3 DNA: TGCGCCAGCAGCCAAGAAAGATGGACTAGCGGCCAAGAGACCCAGTACTTC
CDR3 protein: CASSQERWTSGQETQYF

J gene: TRBJ2-6
D gene: TRBD1
V gene: TRBV7-8
clone size: .
CDR3 DNA: TGTGCCAGCAGCTTAAGGGACAGCCTTTTCTCTGGGGCCAACGTCCTGACTTTC
CDR3 protein: CASSLRDSLFSGANVLTF

J gene: TRBJ2-3
D gene: TRBD1
V gene: TRBV9
clone size: .
CDR3 DNA: TGTGCCAGCAGCGGAACAGGGGTAGATACGCAGTATTTT
CDR3 protein: CASSGTGVDTQYF

J gene: TRBJ2-2
D gene: .
V gene: TRBV28
clone size: .
CDR3 DNA: TGTGCCAGCAGTTTAGTGGGGGCCGGGGAGCTGTTTTTT
CDR3 protein: CASSLVGAGELFF

J gene: TRBJ2-3
D gene: TRBD2
V gene: TRBV4-3
clone size: .
CDR3 DNA: TGCGCCAGCAGCCAACTAGCGGGAGGGTCCACAGATACGCAGTATTTT
CDR3 protein: CASSQLAGGSTDTQYF

J gene: TRBJ2-5
D gene: .
V gene: TRBV9
clone size: .
CDR3 DNA: TGTGCCAGCAGCGTAGCCCCGGGGCTAGCAGAACAAGAGACCCAGTACTTC
CDR3 protein: CASSVAPGLAEQETQYF

J gene: TRBJ2-7
D gene: TRBD2
V gene: TRBV13
clone size: .
CDR3 DNA: TGTGCCAGCGGAGCGGGGCGAGGAACCTACGAGCAGTACTTC
CDR3 protein: CASGAGRGTYEQYF

J gene: TRBJ2-7
D gene: TRBD1
V gene: TRBV6-5
clone size: .
CDR3 DNA: TGTGCCAGCAGTCAAGGGACAGGGGGCTACGAGCAGTACTTC
CDR3 protein: CASSQGTGGYEQYF

J gene: TRBJ1-2
D gene: .
V gene: TRBV6-5
clone size: once
CDR3 DNA: TGTGCCAGCAGTTACAGGGAGCCAAGCTATGGCTACACCTTC
CDR3 protein: CASSYREPSYGYTF

J gene: TRBJ2-2
D gene: .
V gene: TRBV27
clone size: .
CDR3 DNA: TGTGCCAGCAGTTTTCTACCTAGACTCACCGGGGAGCTGTTTTTT
CDR3 protein: CASSFLPRLTGELFF

J gene: TRBJ2-2
D gene: .
V gene: TRBV4-3
clone size: .
CDR3 DNA: TGCGCCAGCAGCCAAGATCAGATAGGGAGGTGGGACACCGGGGAGCTGTTTTTT
CDR3 protein: CASSQDQIGRWDTGELFF

J gene: TRBJ2-5
D gene: TRBD2
V gene: TRBV5-1
clone size: .
CDR3 DNA: TGCGCCAGCAGCTTCCTACCGGGACTAGCGGGGGAAGAGACCCAGTACTTC
CDR3 protein: CASSFLPGLAGEETQYF

J gene: TRBJ1-2
D gene: TRBD1
V gene: TRBV27
clone size: .
CDR3 DNA: TGTGCCAGCAGTCCCGGACAGGGCTCGGGGTATGGCTACACCTTC
CDR3 protein: CASSPGQGSGYGYTF

J gene: TRBJ1-6
D gene: .
V gene: TRBV23-1
clone size: .
CDR3 DNA: TGCGCCAGCAGTCAATCTAAGACAGACGGTAATTCACCCCTCCACTTT
CDR3 protein: CASSQSKTDGNSPLHF

J gene: TRBJ2-3
D gene: .
V gene: TRBV30
clone size: .
CDR3 DNA: TGTGCCTGGAGTATTCACTGGACAGATACGCAGTATTTT
CDR3 protein: CAWSIHWTDTQYF

J gene: TRBJ1-4
D gene: .
V gene: TRBV6-5
clone size: .
CDR3 DNA: TGTGCCAGCAGTTACTCCGGGGAGGATGAAAAACTGTTTTTT
CDR3 protein: CASSYSGEDEKLFF

J gene: TRBJ2-5
D gene: .
V gene: TRBV6-5
clone size: .
CDR3 DNA: TGTGCCAGCCGTCCCACCGTCACCGAGGAAGAGACCCAGTACTTC
CDR3 protein: CASRPTVTEEETQYF

J gene: TRBJ2-7
D gene: TRBD2
V gene: TRBV7-2
clone size: .
CDR3 DNA: TGTGCCAGCAGCCCCCAGCGGGGGGCGAGTTACGAGCAGTACTTC
CDR3 protein: CASSPQRGASYEQYF

J gene: TRBJ2-6
D gene: .
V gene: TRBV5-1
clone size: once
CDR3 DNA: TGCGCCAGCAGCTTGGGGCCGGGACATAACTCTGGTGGGGCCAACGTCCTGACTTTC
CDR3 protein: CASSLGPGHNSGGANVLTF

J gene: TRBJ2-3
D gene: .
V gene: TRBV9
clone size: .
CDR3 DNA: TGTGCCAGCAGCGCCGATTCTGGAAGCACAGATACGCAGTATTTT
CDR3 protein: CASSADSGSTDTQYF

J gene: TRBJ1-2
D gene: .
V gene: TRBV27
clone size: .
CDR3 DNA: TGTGCCAGCAGTCCCCAATCGGGGGGGCTACTCTATGGCTACACCTTC
CDR3 protein: CASSPQSGGLLYGYTF

J gene: TRBJ1-1
D gene: .
V gene: TRBV15
clone size: .
CDR3 DNA: TGTGCCTCCGGGATAGGGGCCACTGAAGCTTTCTTT
CDR3 protein: CASGIGATEAFF

J gene: TRBJ2-6
D gene: .
V gene: TRBV7-9
clone size: .
CDR3 DNA: TGTGCCAGCAGCTCAGGGTCTCCTGGGGCCAACGTCCTGACTTTC
CDR3 protein: CASSSGSPGANVLTF

J gene: TRBJ1-1
D gene: .
V gene: TRBV27
clone size: once
CDR3 DNA: TGTGCCAGCAGTTGGAGGGAGAGCACTGAAGCTTTCTTT
CDR3 protein: CASSWRESTEAFF

J gene: TRBJ1-6
D gene: .
V gene: TRBV10-2
clone size: .
CDR3 DNA: TGCGCCAGCAGTGATTGGAGTTCACCCCTCCACTTT
CDR3 protein: CASSDWSSPLHF

J gene: TRBJ2-1
D gene: .
V gene: TRBV11-1
clone size: .
CDR3 DNA: TGTGCCAGCAGCCCCAGGGGGGGGGCCTTCTATGAGCAGTTCTTC
CDR3 protein: CASSPRGGAFYEQFF

J gene: TRBJ2-5
D gene: .
V gene: TRBV7-9
clone size: .
CDR3 DNA: TGTGCCAGCAGCTCCCCCGTGGGGGGTAGGGATCATGAGACCCAGTACTTC
CDR3 protein: CASSSPVGGRDHETQYF

J gene: TRBJ2-1
D gene: TRBD1
V gene: TRBV30
clone size: .
CDR3 DNA: TGTGCCTGGAGTGAACAGGGGGCTAATGAGCAGTTCTTC
CDR3 protein: CAWSEQGANEQFF

J gene: TRBJ2-7
D gene: .
V gene: TRBV6-6
clone size: .
CDR3 DNA: TGTGCCAGCAGTTACTCACAGGGTCACTACGAGCAGTACTTC
CDR3 protein: CASSYSQGHYEQYF

J gene: TRBJ2-3
D gene: TRBD2
V gene: TRBV27
clone size: .
CDR3 DNA: TGTGCCAGCAGTGCCGGACTAGCCGAGGATACGCAGTATTTT
CDR3 protein: CASSAGLAEDTQYF

J gene: TRBJ1-6
D gene: .
V gene: TRBV30
clone size: .
CDR3 DNA: TGTGCCTGGGGCCCGAGTCAACAGGGACATTCACCCCTCCACTTT
CDR3 protein: CAWGPSQQGHSPLHF

J gene: TRBJ2-5
D gene: .
V gene: TRBV6-5
clone size: .
CDR3 DNA: TGTGCCAGCAGTTACGGACTCCAAGAGACCCAGTACTTC
CDR3 protein: CASSYGLQETQYF

J gene: TRBJ2-3
D gene: .
V gene: TRBV25-1
clone size: .
CDR3 DNA: TGTGCCAGCAGTGATGGGACCCCATTTAACACAGATACGCAGTATTTT
CDR3 protein: CASSDGTPFNTDTQYF

J gene: TRBJ1-1
D gene: .
V gene: TRBV29-1
clone size: .
CDR3 DNA: TGCAGCGTTGAGGGGAAATTTGCTGAAGCTTTCTTT
CDR3 protein: CSVEGKFAEAFF

J gene: TRBJ1-5
D gene: .
V gene: TRBV9
clone size: .
CDR3 DNA: TGTGCCAGCAGCGTAGGGACCGTCAATCAGCCCCAGCATTTT
CDR3 protein: CASSVGTVNQPQHF

J gene: TRBJ1-2
D gene: .
V gene: TRBV11-2
clone size: .
CDR3 DNA: TGTGCCAGCAGCTTACTAGACGCCTACACCTTC
CDR3 protein: CASSLLDAYTF

J gene: TRBJ2-7
D gene: .
V gene: TRBV30
clone size: .
CDR3 DNA: TGTGCCGGCTGGGACGGGAGCTCCTACGAGCAGTACTTC
CDR3 protein: CAGWDGSSYEQYF

J gene: TRBJ1-1
D gene: .
V gene: TRBV2
clone size: .
CDR3 DNA: TGTGCCCTCGGAAGGGACTCGGGGAACACTGAAGCTTTCTTT
CDR3 protein: CALGRDSGNTEAFF

J gene: TRBJ2-7
D gene: TRBD1
V gene: TRBV9
clone size: .
CDR3 DNA: TGTGCCAGCAGCGTCGGGACAGGGCTCTACGAGCAGTACTTC
CDR3 protein: CASSVGTGLYEQYF

J gene: TRBJ2-5
D gene: TRBD2
V gene: TRBV7-9
clone size: .
CDR3 DNA: TGTGCCAGCAGCTTAGCTATGGGACTAGCGGGAGGAGAGACCCAGTACTTC
CDR3 protein: CASSLAMGLAGGETQYF

J gene: TRBJ2-2
D gene: .
V gene: TRBV5-1
clone size: .
CDR3 DNA: TGCGCCAGCAGCGCCTCGAACACCGGGGAGCTGTTTTTT
CDR3 protein: CASSASNTGELFF

J gene: TRBJ2-7
D gene: TRBD2
V gene: TRBV4-1
clone size: once
CDR3 DNA: TGCGCCAGCAGCCATCGTCTAGCGGGGACCTACGAGCAGTACTTC
CDR3 protein: CASSHRLAGTYEQYF

J gene: TRBJ2-7
D gene: TRBD1
V gene: TRBV28
clone size: .
CDR3 DNA: TGTGCCAGCAGTTTAGGGACAGGGTTCTCCTACGAGCAGTACTTC
CDR3 protein: CASSLGTGFSYEQYF

J gene: TRBJ1-5
D gene: .
V gene: TRBV10-1
clone size: .
CDR3 DNA: TGCGCCAGCAGTGAGGGACGCTTGGGGAGCAATCAGCCCCAGCATTTT
CDR3 protein: CASSEGRLGSNQPQHF

J gene: TRBJ1-5
D gene: .
V gene: TRBV15
clone size: .
CDR3 DNA: TGTGCCACCAGCAGTGGGGATAATCAGCCCCAGCATTTT
CDR3 protein: CATSSGDNQPQHF

J gene: TRBJ2-1
D gene: .
V gene: TRBV19
clone size: once
CDR3 DNA: TGTGCCAGTAGTATGGGACTTTTCAATGAGCAGTTCTTC
CDR3 protein: CASSMGLFNEQFF

J gene: TRBJ2-7
D gene: TRBD1
V gene: TRBV7-8
clone size: .
CDR3 DNA: TGTGCCAGCAGCTGGCCGAGGACAGGGGACAACGAGCAGTACTTC
CDR3 protein: CASSWPRTGDNEQYF

J gene: TRBJ1-1
D gene: .
V gene: TRBV5-4
clone size: .
CDR3 DNA: TGTGCCAGCAGTTTGGGTTTGAACACTGAAGCTTTCTTT
CDR3 protein: CASSLGLNTEAFF